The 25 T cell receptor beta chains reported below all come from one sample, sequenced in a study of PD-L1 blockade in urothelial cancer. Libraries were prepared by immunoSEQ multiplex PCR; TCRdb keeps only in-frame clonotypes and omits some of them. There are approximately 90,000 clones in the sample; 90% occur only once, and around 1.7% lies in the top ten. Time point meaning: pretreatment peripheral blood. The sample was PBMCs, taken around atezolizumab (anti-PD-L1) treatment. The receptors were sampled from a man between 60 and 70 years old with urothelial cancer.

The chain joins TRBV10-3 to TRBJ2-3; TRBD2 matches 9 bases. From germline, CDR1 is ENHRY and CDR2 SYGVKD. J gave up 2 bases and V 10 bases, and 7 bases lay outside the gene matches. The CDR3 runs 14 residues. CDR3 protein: CATTLAGATDTQYF. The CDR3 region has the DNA TGTGCCACTACCTTAGCGGGAGCCACAGATACGCAGTATTTT.

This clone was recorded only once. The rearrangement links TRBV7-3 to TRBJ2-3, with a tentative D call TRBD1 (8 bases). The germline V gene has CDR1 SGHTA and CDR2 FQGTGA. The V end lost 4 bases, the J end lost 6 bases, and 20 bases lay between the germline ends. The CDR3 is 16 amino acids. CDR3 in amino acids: CASSYQGTGAGDTQYF. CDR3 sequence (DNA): TGTGCCAGCAGCTACCAAGGGACAGGAGCGGGGGATACGCAGTATTTT.

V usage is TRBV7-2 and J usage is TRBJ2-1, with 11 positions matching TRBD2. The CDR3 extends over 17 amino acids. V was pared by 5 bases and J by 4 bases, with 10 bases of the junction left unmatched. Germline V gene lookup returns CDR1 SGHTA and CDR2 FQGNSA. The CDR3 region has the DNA TGTGCCAGCAGCCAAATTCCCGGGACTAGCGGTTACAATGAGCAGTTCTTC. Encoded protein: CASSQIPGTSGYNEQFF. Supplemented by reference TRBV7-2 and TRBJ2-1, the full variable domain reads GAGVSQSPSNKVTEKGKDVELRCDPISGHTALYWYRQSLGQGLEFLIYFQGNSAPDKSGLPSDRFSAERTGGSVSTLTIQRTQQEDSAVYLCASSQIPGTSGYNEQFFGPGTRLTVL.

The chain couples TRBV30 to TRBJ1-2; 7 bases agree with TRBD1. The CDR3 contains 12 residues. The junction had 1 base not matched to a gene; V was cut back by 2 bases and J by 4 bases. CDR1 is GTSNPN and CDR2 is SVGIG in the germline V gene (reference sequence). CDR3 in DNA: TGTGCCTGGAGTCCAGGGGGCTATGGCTACACCTTC. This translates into CAWSPGGYGYTF.

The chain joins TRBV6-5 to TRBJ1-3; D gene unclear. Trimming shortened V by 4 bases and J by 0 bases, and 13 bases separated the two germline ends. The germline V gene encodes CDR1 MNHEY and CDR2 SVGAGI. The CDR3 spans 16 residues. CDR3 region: CASSSILASSGNTIYF. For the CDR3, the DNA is TGTGCCAGCAGTTCCATTCTAGCAAGCTCTGGAAACACCATATATTTT.

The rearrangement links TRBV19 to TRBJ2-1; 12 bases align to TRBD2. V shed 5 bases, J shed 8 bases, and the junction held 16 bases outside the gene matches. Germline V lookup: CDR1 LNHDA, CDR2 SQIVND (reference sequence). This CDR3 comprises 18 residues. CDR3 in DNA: TGTGCCAGTAGTCCCGGACCTCCGGGACTAGCGGGTAGTCATGAGCAGTTCTTC. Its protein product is CASSPGPPGLAGSHEQFF.

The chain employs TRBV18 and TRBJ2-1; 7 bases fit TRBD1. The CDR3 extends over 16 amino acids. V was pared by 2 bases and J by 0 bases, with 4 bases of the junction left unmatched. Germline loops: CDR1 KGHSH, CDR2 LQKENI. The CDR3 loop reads CASSPGQVSSYNEQFF. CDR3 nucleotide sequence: TGTGCCAGCTCACCAGGACAGGTCAGCTCCTACAATGAGCAGTTCTTC. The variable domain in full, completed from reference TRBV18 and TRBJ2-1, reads NAGVMQNPRHLVRRRGQEARLRCSPMKGHSHVYWYRQLPEEGLKFMVYLQKENIIDESGMPKERFSAEFPKEGPSILRIQQVVRGDSAAYFCASSPGQVSSYNEQFFGPGTRLTVL.

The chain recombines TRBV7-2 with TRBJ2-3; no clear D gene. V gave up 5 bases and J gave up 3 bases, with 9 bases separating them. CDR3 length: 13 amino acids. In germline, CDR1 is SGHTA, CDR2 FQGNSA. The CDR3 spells CASSTPGTDTQYF. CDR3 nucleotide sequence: TGTGCCAGCAGCACACCCGGGACAGATACGCAGTATTTT. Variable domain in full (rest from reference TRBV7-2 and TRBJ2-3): GAGVSQSPSNKVTEKGKDVELRCDPISGHTALYWYRQSLGQGLEFLIYFQGNSAPDKSGLPSDRFSAERTGGSVSTLTIQRTQQEDSAVYLCASSTPGTDTQYFGPGTRLTVL.

CDR3 loop: CASSYDRGYGYTF. The DNA of the CDR3 is TGTGCCAGCAGTTACGACAGGGGGTATGGCTACACCTTC. This chain uses TRBV6-5 with TRBJ1-2; TRBD1 matches at 9 bases. The V gene's germline CDR1 is MNHEY and CDR2 SVGAGI. Trimming took 2 bases from V and 5 from J; bases not matched to a gene: 0. The CDR3 covers 13 residues.

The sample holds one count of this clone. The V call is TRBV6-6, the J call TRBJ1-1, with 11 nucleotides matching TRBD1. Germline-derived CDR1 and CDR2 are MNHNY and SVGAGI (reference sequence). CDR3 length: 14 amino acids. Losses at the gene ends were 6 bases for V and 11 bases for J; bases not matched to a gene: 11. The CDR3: CASSAGQGAGIAFF. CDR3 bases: TGTGCCAGCAGCGCAGGACAGGGGGCGGGCATTGCTTTCTTT.

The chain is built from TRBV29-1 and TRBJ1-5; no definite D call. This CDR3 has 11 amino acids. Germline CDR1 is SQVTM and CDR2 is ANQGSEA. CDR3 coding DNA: TGCAGTCCTCGGGGAAATCAGCCCCAGCATTTT. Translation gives CSPRGNQPQHF.

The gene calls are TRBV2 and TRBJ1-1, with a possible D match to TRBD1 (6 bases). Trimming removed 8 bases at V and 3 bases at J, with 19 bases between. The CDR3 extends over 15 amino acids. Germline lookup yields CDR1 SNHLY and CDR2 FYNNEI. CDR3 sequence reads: CASGGRGGADTEAFF. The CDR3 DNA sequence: TGTGCCAGCGGTGGCAGGGGAGGGGCTGACACTGAAGCTTTCTTT.

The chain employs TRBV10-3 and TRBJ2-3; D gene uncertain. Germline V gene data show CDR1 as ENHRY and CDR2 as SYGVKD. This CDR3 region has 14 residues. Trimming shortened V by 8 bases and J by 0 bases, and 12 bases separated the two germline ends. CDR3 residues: CAIASVTSTDTQYF. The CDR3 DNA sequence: TGTGCCATCGCCTCGGTTACTAGCACAGATACGCAGTATTTT.

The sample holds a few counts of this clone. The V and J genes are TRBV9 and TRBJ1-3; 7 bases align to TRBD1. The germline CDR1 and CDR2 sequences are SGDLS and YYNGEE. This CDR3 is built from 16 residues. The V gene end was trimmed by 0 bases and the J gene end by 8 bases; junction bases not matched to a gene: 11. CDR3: CASSVGQGGSFDTIYF. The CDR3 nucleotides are TGTGCCAGCAGCGTAGGCCAGGGGGGTAGTTTCGACACCATATATTTT.

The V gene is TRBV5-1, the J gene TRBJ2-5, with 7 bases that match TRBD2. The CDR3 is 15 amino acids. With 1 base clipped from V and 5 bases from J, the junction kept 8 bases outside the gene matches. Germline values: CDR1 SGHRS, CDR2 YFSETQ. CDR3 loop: CASSLSTGGGETQYF. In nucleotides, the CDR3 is TGCGCCAGCAGCTTGTCAACGGGAGGAGGGGAGACCCAGTACTTC. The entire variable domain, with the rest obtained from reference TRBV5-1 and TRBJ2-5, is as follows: KAGVTQTPRYLIKTRGQQVTLSCSPISGHRSVSWYQQTPGQGLQFLFEYFSETQRNKGNFPGRFSGRQFSNSRSEMNVSTLELGDSALYLCASSLSTGGGETQYFGPGTRLLVL.

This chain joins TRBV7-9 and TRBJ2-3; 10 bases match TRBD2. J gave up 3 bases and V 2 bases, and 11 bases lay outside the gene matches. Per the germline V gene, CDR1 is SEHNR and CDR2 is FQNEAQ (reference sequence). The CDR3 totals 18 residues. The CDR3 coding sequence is TGTGCCAGCAGCTTATTGAAGCTTAGCGGGAGGAGAACAGATACGCAGTATTTT. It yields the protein CASSLLKLSGRRTDTQYF.

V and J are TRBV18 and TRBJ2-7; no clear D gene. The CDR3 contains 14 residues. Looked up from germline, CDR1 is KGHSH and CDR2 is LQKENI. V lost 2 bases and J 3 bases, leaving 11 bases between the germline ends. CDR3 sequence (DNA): TGTGCCAGCTCACCAGAGCGATTGGGCTACGAGCAGTACTTC. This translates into CASSPERLGYEQYF.

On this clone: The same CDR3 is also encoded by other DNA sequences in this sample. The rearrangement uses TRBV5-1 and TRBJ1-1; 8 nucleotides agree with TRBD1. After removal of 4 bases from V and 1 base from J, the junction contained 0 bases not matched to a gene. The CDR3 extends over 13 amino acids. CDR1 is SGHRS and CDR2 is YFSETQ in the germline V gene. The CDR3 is CASSTGGNTEAFF. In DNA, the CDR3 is TGCGCCAGCAGCACAGGGGGGAACACTGAAGCTTTCTTT.

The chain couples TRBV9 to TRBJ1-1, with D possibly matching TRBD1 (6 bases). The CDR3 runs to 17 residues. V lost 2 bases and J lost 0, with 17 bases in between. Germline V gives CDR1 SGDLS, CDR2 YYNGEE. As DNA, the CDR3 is TGTGCCAGCAGCGTGGGGGGGCAGGGTCGGGTGAACACTGAAGCTTTCTTT. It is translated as CASSVGGQGRVNTEAFF. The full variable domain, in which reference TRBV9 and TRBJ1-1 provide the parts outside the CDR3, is DSGVTQTPKHLITATGQRVTLRCSPRSGDLSVYWYQQSLDQGLQFLIQYYNGEERAKGNILERFSAQQFPDLHSELNLSSLELGDSALYFCASSVGGQGRVNTEAFFGQGTRLTVV.

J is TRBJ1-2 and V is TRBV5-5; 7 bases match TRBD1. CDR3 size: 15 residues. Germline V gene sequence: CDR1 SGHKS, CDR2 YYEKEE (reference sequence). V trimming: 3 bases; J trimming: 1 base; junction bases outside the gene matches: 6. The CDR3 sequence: CASSSPGQSNYGYTF. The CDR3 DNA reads TGTGCCAGCAGCTCCCCGGGACAGAGTAACTATGGCTACACCTTC. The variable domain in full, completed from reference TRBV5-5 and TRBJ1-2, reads DAGVTQSPTHLIKTRGQQVTLRCSPISGHKSVSWYQQVLGQGPQFIFQYYEKEERGRGNFPDRFSARQFPNYSSELNVNALLLGDSALYLCASSSPGQSNYGYTFGSGTRLTVV.

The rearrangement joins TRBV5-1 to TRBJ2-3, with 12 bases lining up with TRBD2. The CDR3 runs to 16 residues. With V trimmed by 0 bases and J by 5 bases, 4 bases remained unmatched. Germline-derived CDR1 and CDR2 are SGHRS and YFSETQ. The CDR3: CASSLAATSGGDTQYF. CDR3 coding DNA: TGCGCCAGCAGCTTGGCCGCGACTAGCGGGGGAGATACGCAGTATTTT.

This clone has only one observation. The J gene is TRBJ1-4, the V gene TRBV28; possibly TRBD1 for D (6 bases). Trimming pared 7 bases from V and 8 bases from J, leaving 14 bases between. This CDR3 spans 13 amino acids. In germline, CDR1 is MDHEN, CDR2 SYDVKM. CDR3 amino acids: CASIAGAGEKLFF. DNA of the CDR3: TGTGCCAGCATAGCGGGGGCCGGAGAAAAACTGTTTTTT.

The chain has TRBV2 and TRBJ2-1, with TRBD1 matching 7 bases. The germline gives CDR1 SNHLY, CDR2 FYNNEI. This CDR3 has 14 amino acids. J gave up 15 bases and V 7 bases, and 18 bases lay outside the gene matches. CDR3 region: CASNTGASARTLFF. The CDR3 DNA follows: TGTGCCAGCAATACAGGGGCATCGGCCCGTACCCTGTTCTTC.

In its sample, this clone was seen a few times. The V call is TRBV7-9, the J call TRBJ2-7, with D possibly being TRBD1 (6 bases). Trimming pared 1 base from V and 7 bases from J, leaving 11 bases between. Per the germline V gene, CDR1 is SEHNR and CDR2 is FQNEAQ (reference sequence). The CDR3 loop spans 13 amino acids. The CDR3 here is CASSLGGQGEQYF. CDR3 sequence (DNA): TGTGCCAGCAGCTTAGGGGGACAAGGAGAGCAGTACTTC.

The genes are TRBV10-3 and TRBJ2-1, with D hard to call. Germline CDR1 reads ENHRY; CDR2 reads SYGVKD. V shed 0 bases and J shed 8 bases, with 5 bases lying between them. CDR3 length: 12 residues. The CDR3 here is CAISESADEQFF. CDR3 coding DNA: TGTGCCATCAGTGAGTCGGCCGATGAGCAGTTCTTC.